This is a list of T cell receptor beta chains from one sample in a study of T-cell reconstitution after alpha-beta-depleted transplantation in children. TCRdb ran MiXCR on the PCR reads and lists one entry per CDR3 protein. The sample contains more than 300,000 distinct CDR3 sequences, roughly 17% of which appear only once. Sequencing used PBMCs, mostly from graft donor cells, obtained 360 days after TCRalphabeta/CD19-depleted stem cell transplant. All receptors come from a male patient between 2 and 10 years old who had a stem cell transplant for acute lymphoblastic leukemia, so the T cells may come from the graft donor. Each CDR3 is given with its conserved first and last residue.

j_gene | v_gene | CDR3aa
TRBJ2-7 | TRBV29-1 | CSVGQGGNYEQYF
TRBJ2-2 | TRBV5-1 | CASSDIAAVGELFF
TRBJ1-2 | TRBV12-3/TRBV12-4 | CASRPSGWRRVRKGYTF
TRBJ2-5 | TRBV18 | CASSVEETQYF
TRBJ2-2 | TRBV24-1 | CATRPSGNTGELFF
TRBJ1-2 | TRBV29-1 | CSVGGQLYGYTF
TRBJ2-1 | TRBV6-5 | CASSSPGANEQFF
TRBJ2-1 | TRBV5-6 | CAGSGLAKDEQFF
TRBJ2-7 | TRBV12-3/TRBV12-4 | CASSPDRRTSEQYF
TRBJ2-5 | TRBV7-9 | CASSLGTGGPRRSF
TRBJ2-1 | TRBV7-2 | CASSHPIERESYNEQFF
TRBJ2-1 | TRBV7-2 | CASSPVGEQFF
TRBJ2-7 | TRBV7-8 | CASSLRREATYEQYF
TRBJ2-6 | TRBV6-5 | CASSYGESGANVLTF
TRBJ1-5 | TRBV18 | CASSLVGEGQPQHF
TRBJ2-1 | TRBV6-4 | CASSPSGRLPYNEQFF
TRBJ2-3 | TRBV28 | CASGLVDTQYF
TRBJ2-1 | TRBV6-2/TRBV6-3 | CASVRYNEQFF
TRBJ1-5 | TRBV27 | CASRTLGGPQHF
TRBJ2-7 | TRBV7-2 | CASSLGGYSPDGQYF
TRBJ1-1 | TRBV10-2 | CASSESQGQTEAFF
TRBJ2-2 | TRBV12-3/TRBV12-4 | CASSLAGGPGELFF
TRBJ2-1 | TRBV20-1 | CSAREASGYNEQFF
TRBJ1-6 | TRBV27 | CASWSRNSPLHF
TRBJ2-3 | TRBV4-1 | CASSPRGGLGSTDTQYF
TRBJ2-1 | TRBV24-1 | CATSDWGNEQFF
TRBJ2-5 | TRBV6-2/TRBV6-3 | CASNLKETQYF
TRBJ2-7 | TRBV29-1 | CSVEVLGQIDREQYF
TRBJ1-1 | TRBV25-1 | CASSEWPANTEAFF
TRBJ1-6 | TRBV7-8 | CASSLRGWSPLHF
TRBJ2-7 | TRBV7-9 | CASTPIRDSSYEQYF
TRBJ2-7 | TRBV7-9 | CASSLDPGTGLYEQYF
TRBJ2-1 | TRBV7-2 | CASSLVPAREGQFF
TRBJ1-4 | TRBV7-9 | CASSLGGRFFNEKLFF
TRBJ2-7 | TRBV28 | CASSPSTGEGSYEQYF
TRBJ1-1 | TRBV6-5 | CASRVQGARTEAFF
TRBJ2-7 | TRBV28 | CASRGGGLSYEQYF
TRBJ2-7 | TRBV15 | CATSRGRVASYEQYF